This TCR beta chain came from a study of shared clonotypes between healthy human individuals. Across the study: The study used three CD4 naive, three CD4 memory, two CD8 naive and one CD8 memory plate per donor.

Libraries were prepared by immunoSEQ multiplex PCR; TCRdb keeps only in-frame clonotypes and omits some of them. The repertoire has over 700,000 clones, 72% of them found once; the top ten carry approximately 2%. Germline V gene lookup returns CDR1 SNHLY and CDR2 FYNNEI. The CDR3 has 14 residues. V was trimmed by 6 bases and J by 3 bases, leaving 12 bases between them. This TCR came from a woman under 40 in good health. Sequenced: memory CD4+ T cells sorted from blood. Subset noted: CD45RA-negative fraction. The genes are TRBV2 and TRBJ1-5, with D possibly TRBD1 on 5 matching bases. The CDR3 DNA sequence: TGTGCCAGCAGGGGGGGGGAAATCAATCAGCCCCAGCATTTT. This codes for CASRGGEINQPQHF.